Below, 15 T cell receptor beta chains from the same sample are listed, as sequenced in a study of post-analysis software for immune sequencing data. Points from the study as a whole: The study found TRBV5-6, TRBV5-1 and TRBV20-1 among five TRBV segments more frequent in patients than controls.

Prepared TCR beta cDNA libraries contained unique molecular identifiers. TCRdb reanalysed the PCR reads using MiXCR and keeps one entry per CDR3 protein. The sample records roughly 800,000 distinct CDR3 sequences, around 27% being singletons. No cognate antigen is known for these TCRs. The sequenced material came from blood. The source is a girl aged 5 to 17 with multiple sclerosis.

This clonotype was observed a few times. The chain carries TRBV7-2 and TRBJ1-5; D not resolved. In germline, CDR1 is SGHTA, CDR2 FQGNSA. Trimming removed 5 bases at V and 2 bases at J, with 4 bases between. This CDR3 is built from 12 residues. As DNA, the CDR3 is TGTGCCAGCAGCGCCCGCAATCAGCCCCAGCATTTT. Translated, it gives CASSARNQPQHF.

The chain links TRBV11-2 to TRBJ2-3; weak D call: TRBD1 (5 bases). The CDR3 contains 12 residues. Germline V lookup: CDR1 SGHAT, CDR2 FQNNGV. V lost 5 bases and J 7 bases, leaving 10 bases between the germline ends. The DNA of the CDR3 is TGTGCCAGCAGCCCCCAGGGCTATACGCAGTATTTT. It yields the protein CASSPQGYTQYF. The full variable domain, its missing parts supplied by reference TRBV11-2 and TRBJ2-3, is EAGVAQSPRYKIIEKRQSVAFWCNPISGHATLYWYQQILGQGPKLLIQFQNNGVVDDSQLPKDRFSAERLKGVDSTLKIQPAKLEDSAVYLCASSPQGYTQYFGPGTRLTVL.

This clonotype came up a few times. DNA of the CDR3: TGTGCCAGCAGCCCGCGGCGGTATAATTCACCCCTCCACTTT. Translation gives CASSPRRYNSPLHF. The V call is TRBV7-2, the J call TRBJ1-6; the D is unclear. V lost 5 bases and J lost 4, with 9 bases in between. Germline CDR1 and CDR2: SGHTA and FQGNSA. The CDR3 loop spans 14 amino acids.

The chain has TRBV10-3 and TRBJ2-6; 8 bases match TRBD2. This CDR3 is built from 19 residues. The germline gives CDR1 ENHRY, CDR2 SYGVKD. Trimming took 4 bases from V and 0 from J; bases not matched to a gene: 11. CDR3 coding DNA: TGTGCCATCAGTGCTCGGGGGGGACACCACACCTCTGGGGCCAACGTCCTGACTTTC. It is translated as CAISARGGHHTSGANVLTF.

V and J are TRBV20-1 and TRBJ2-1; D is unclear. The CDR3 sequence is 14 residues long. Germline loops: CDR1 DFQATT, CDR2 SNEGSKA (reference sequence). Trimming pared 5 bases from V and 0 bases from J, leaving 11 bases between. The CDR3 DNA reads TGCAGTGCTCGTTCTGCCAGCTCCTACAATGAGCAGTTCTTC. Protein product: CSARSASSYNEQFF.

The chain recombines TRBV5-1 with TRBJ2-2, with 8 nucleotides matching TRBD1. Germline loops: CDR1 SGHRS, CDR2 YFSETQ. This CDR3 has 16 residues. Trimming at V came to 4 bases and at J to 0 bases, leaving 5 bases not matched to a gene. This chain's CDR3 is CASSPRDRTNTGELFF. The CDR3 DNA follows: TGCGCCAGCAGCCCACGGGACAGGACGAACACCGGGGAGCTGTTTTTT.

V gene TRBV24-1 combines with J gene TRBJ2-3; TRBD2 matches at 11 bases. Germline assignment: CDR1 KGHDR and CDR2 SFDVKD. The CDR3 loop spans 17 amino acids. V was pared by 4 bases and J by 5 bases, with 10 bases of the junction left unmatched. The CDR3 reads CATSDPASGGRKDTQYF. CDR3 DNA: TGTGCCACCAGTGACCCTGCTAGCGGGGGGCGCAAAGATACGCAGTATTTT.

This clonotype was seen at least ten times. CDR3 amino acids: CASGQGVVYNEQFF. The CDR3 nucleotides are TGTGCTAGTGGTCAGGGGGTCGTGTACAATGAGCAGTTCTTC. The chain recombines TRBV12-5 with TRBJ2-1; 7 bases align to TRBD1. The ends lost 5 bases at V and 4 bases at J; junction bases unmatched: 5. The germline V gene has CDR1 LGHNT and CDR2 FRNRAP. This CDR3 has 14 amino acids.

The chain carries TRBV5-5 and TRBJ2-1; D possibly uses TRBD1 or TRBD2 (7 bases each). The ends were cut back, 5 bases at V and 4 bases at J, with 19 bases in the middle. Germline values: CDR1 SGHKS, CDR2 YYEKEE (reference sequence). The CDR3 has 16 residues. In DNA, the CDR3 is TGTGCCAGCAGTTCGACAGGGAGGGCTTTGTACAATGAGCAGTTCTTC. Its translation is CASSSTGRALYNEQFF.

In its sample, this clonotype was seen once. A read error may account for a junction end that differs from germline. The J gene is TRBJ1-1, the V gene TRBV10-3; D is uncertain. There are 14 residues in the CDR3. Per the germline V gene, CDR1 is ENHRY and CDR2 is SYGVKD. Here the CDR3 reads CAISASQDGTEAFF. The CDR3 bases are TGCGCCATCAGTGCAAGTCAGGATGGCACTGAAGCTTTCTTT.

This clonotype came up many times. The chain links TRBV5-1 to TRBJ2-1; 9 nucleotides line up with TRBD1. The CDR3 has 15 amino acids. CDR1 and CDR2 (germline): SGHRS, YFSETQ. After removal of 5 bases from V and 10 bases from J, the junction contained 13 bases not matched to a gene. The CDR3 DNA reads TGCGCCAGCAGGCGATCCGGGACAGGGCCGGGGGAGCAGTTCTTC. Its protein is CASRRSGTGPGEQFF.

The CDR3 DNA reads as TGTGCCACCAGTGATGGACAGGGGTGGGGAGGCACTGAAGCTTTCTTT. Its protein product is CATSDGQGWGGTEAFF. J is TRBJ1-1 and V is TRBV24-1; 9 bases are a match to TRBD1. Germline CDR1 reads KGHDR; CDR2 reads SFDVKD. This CDR3 region has 16 residues. V shed 3 bases and J 4 bases; nucleotides not matched to a gene: 8.

The chain links TRBV29-1 to TRBJ2-3; tentatively, D is TRBD1 (5 bases). The CDR3 has 16 amino acids. Trimming shortened V by 5 bases and J by 4 bases, and 22 bases separated the two germline ends. Germline lookup yields CDR1 SQVTM and CDR2 ANQGSEA. Here the CDR3 reads CSVTRSRVLAADTQYF. The CDR3, as DNA: TGCAGCGTTACGAGAAGCAGGGTTTTAGCCGCAGATACGCAGTATTTT.

This clonotype came up a few times. The chain links TRBV18 to TRBJ1-2; D not certain. The length of the CDR3 is 15 residues. Deletions cut 3 bases from V and 0 bases from J, with 11 bases between. Germline loops: CDR1 KGHSH, CDR2 LQKENI. The CDR3 sequence: CASSPPRGTNYGYTF. The CDR3 region has the DNA TGTGCCAGCTCACCCCCTAGAGGCACTAACTATGGCTACACCTTC.

This clonotype was recorded a few times. The chain joins TRBV7-2 to TRBJ2-7; a weak D match, TRBD1 (7 bases). From germline, CDR1 is SGHTA and CDR2 FQGNSA. This CDR3 spans 14 amino acids. The germline V and J ends were trimmed by 4 bases and 3 bases, with 13 bases remaining between them. Written as DNA, the CDR3 is TGTGCCAGCAGCTCCCACAGGGGACTCTACGAGCAGTACTTC. Amino acids: CASSSHRGLYEQYF.